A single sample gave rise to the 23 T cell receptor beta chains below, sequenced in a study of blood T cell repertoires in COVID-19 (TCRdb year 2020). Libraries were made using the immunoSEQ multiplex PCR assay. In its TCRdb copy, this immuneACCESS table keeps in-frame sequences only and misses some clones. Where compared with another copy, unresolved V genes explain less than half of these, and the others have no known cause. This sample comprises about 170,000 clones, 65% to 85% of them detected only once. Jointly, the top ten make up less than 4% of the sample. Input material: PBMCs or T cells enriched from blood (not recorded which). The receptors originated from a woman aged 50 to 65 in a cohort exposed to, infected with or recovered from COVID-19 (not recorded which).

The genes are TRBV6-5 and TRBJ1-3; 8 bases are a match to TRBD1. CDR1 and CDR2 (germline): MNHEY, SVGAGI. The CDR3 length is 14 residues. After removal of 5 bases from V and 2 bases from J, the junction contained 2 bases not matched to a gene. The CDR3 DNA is TGTGCCAGCAGTCTACAGGGGGCTGGAAACACCATATATTTT. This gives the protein CASSLQGAGNTIYF.

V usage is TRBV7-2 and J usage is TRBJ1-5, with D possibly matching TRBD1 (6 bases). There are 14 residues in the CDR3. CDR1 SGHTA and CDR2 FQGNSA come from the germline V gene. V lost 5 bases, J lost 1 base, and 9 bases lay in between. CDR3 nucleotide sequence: TGTGCCAGCAGCCAGGGGACGAGCAATCAGCCCCAGCATTTT. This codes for CASSQGTSNQPQHF.

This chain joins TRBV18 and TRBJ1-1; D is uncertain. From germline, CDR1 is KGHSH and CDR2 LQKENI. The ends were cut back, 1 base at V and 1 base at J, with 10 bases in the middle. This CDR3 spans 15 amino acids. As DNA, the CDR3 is TGTGCCAGCTCACCACTCGGGAGTAAGAACACTGAAGCTTTCTTT. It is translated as CASSPLGSKNTEAFF.

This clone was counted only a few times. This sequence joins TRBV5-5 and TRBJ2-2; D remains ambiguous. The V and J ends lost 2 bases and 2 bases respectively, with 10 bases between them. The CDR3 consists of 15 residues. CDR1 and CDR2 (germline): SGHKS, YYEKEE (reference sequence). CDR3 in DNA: TGTGCCAGCAGCTTAACACCCGAAAACACCGGGGAGCTGTTTTTT. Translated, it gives CASSLTPENTGELFF.

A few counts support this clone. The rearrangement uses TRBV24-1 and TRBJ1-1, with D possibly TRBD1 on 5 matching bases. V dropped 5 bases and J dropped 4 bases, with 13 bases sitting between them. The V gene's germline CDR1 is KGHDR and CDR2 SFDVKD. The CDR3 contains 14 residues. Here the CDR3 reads CATSAGVGGTEAFF. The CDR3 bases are TGTGCCACCAGTGCGGGGGTGGGAGGCACTGAAGCTTTCTTT.

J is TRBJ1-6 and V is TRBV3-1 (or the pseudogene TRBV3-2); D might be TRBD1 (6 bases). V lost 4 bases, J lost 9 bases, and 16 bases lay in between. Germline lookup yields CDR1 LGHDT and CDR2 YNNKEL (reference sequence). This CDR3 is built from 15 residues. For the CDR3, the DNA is TGTGCCAGCAGCCCCTTCGAAGGGGGGGGTTCACCCCTCCACTTT. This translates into CASSPFEGGGSPLHF.

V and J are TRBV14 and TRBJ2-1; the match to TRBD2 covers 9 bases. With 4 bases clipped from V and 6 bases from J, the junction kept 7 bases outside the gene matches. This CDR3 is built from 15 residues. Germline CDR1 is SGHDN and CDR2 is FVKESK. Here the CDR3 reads CASSRTGAGGNEQFF. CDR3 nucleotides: TGTGCCAGCAGCCGCACCGGAGCGGGGGGCAATGAGCAGTTCTTC. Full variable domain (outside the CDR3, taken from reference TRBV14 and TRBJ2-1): EAGVTQFPSHSVIEKGQTVTLRCDPISGHDNLYWYRRVMGKEIKFLLHFVKESKQDESGMPNNRFLAERTGGTYSTLKVQPAELEDSGVYFCASSRTGAGGNEQFFGPGTRLTVL.

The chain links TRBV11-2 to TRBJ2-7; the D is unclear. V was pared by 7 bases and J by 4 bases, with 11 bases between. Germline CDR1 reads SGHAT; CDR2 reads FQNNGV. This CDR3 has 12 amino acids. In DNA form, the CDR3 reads TGTGCCAGCACCAATTCCTATTACGAGCAGTACTTC. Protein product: CASTNSYYEQYF.

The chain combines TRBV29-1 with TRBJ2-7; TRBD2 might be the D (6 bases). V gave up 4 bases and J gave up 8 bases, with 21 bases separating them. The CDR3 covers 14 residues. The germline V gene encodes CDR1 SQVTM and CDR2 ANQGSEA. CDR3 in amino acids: CSVGFRREPTKQYF. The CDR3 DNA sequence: TGCAGCGTTGGGTTCCGGCGGGAACCTACGAAGCAGTACTTC.

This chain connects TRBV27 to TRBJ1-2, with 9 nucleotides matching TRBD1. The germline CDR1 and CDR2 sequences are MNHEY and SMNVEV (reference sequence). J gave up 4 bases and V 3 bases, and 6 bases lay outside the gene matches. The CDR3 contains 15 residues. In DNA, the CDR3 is TGTGCCAGCAGTTTGGGACAGGGAAATAGCTATGGCTACACCTTC. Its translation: CASSLGQGNSYGYTF.

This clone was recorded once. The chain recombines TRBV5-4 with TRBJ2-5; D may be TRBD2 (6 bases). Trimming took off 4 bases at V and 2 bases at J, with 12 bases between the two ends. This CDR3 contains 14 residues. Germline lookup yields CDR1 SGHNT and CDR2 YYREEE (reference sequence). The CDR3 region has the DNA TGTGCCAGCAGCGCAGGCGGGATTCAAGAGACCCAGTACTTC. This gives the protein CASSAGGIQETQYF.

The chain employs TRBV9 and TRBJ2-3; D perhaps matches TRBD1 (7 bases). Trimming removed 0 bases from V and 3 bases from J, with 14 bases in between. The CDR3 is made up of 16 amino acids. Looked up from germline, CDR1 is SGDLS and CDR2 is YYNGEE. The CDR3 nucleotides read TGTGCCAGCAGCGTAGGAGCTTCAGGGGGGACAGATACGCAGTATTTT. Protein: CASSVGASGGTDTQYF.

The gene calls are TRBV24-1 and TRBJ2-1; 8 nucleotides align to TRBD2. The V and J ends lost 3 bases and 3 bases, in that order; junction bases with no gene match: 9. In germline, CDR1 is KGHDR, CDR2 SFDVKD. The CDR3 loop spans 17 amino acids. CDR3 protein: CATSDAAGRGGYNEQFF. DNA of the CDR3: TGTGCCACCAGTGATGCCGCAGGACGGGGGGGCTACAATGAGCAGTTCTTC.

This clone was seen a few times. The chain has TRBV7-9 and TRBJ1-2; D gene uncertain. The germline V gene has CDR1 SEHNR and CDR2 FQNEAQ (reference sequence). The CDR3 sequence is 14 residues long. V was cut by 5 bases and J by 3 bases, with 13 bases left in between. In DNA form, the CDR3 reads TGTGCCAGCAGCCCGGGGTTGGTTGACTATGGCTACACCTTC. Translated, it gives CASSPGLVDYGYTF.

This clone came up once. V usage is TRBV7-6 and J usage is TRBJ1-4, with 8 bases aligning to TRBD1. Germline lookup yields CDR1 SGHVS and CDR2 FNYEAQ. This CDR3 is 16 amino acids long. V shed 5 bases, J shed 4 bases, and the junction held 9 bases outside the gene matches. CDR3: CASSSGQGRGNEKLFF. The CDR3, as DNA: TGTGCCAGCAGCAGCGGACAGGGTCGAGGTAATGAAAAACTGTTTTTT.

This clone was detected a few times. As DNA, the CDR3 is TGTGCCAGCAGTGAAACGAGCTCCTATAATTCACCCCTCCACTTT. Its protein is CASSETSSYNSPLHF. The rearrangement joins TRBV2 to TRBJ1-6; D uncertain. The CDR3 runs 15 residues. CDR1 and CDR2 (germline): SNHLY, FYNNEI. The ends were cut back, 2 bases at V and 0 bases at J, with 5 bases in the middle.

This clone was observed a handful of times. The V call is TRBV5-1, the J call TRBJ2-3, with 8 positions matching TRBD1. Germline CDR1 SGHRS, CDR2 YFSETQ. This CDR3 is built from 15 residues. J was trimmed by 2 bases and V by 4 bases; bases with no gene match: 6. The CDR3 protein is CASSLGQGNTDTQYF. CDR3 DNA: TGCGCCAGCAGCCTCGGACAGGGAAACACAGATACGCAGTATTTT.

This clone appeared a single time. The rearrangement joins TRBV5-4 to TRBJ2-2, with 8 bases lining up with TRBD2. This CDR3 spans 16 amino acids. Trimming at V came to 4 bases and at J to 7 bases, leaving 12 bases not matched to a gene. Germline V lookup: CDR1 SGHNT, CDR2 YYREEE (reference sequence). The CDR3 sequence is CASSPPSGGLGGELFF. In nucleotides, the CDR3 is TGTGCCAGCAGCCCCCCGTCGGGGGGGTTGGGCGGGGAGCTGTTTTTT.

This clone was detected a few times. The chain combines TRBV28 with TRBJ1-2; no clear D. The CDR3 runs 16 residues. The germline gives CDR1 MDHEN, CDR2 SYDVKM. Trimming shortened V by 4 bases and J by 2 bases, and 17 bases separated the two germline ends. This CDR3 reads CASSSAGRWVNYGYTF. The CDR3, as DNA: TGTGCCAGCAGTTCCGCCGGGAGGTGGGTGAACTATGGCTACACCTTC.

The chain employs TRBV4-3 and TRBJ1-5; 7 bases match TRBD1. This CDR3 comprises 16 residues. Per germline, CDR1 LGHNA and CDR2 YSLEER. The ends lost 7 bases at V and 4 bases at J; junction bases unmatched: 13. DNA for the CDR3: TGCGCCAGCAACCACTCAACCCGGGACAGAAATCAGCCCCAGCATTTT. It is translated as CASNHSTRDRNQPQHF.

The CDR3 DNA sequence: TGTGCCAGTAGCCAGGGGCTTGAAGCTTTCTTT. Protein: CASSQGLEAFF. This chain joins TRBV19 and TRBJ1-1, with D perhaps matching TRBD1 (6 bases). V was cut by 6 bases and J by 7 bases, with 9 bases left in between. The CDR3 covers 11 residues. Germline V gene sequence: CDR1 LNHDA, CDR2 SQIVND (reference sequence).

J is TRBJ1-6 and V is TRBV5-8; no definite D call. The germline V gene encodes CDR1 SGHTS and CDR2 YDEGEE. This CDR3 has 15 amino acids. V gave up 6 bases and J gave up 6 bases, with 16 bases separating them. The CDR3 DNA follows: TGTGCCAGCAAAGAACGGGGAACGAGTAATTCACCCCTCCACTTT. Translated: CASKERGTSNSPLHF.

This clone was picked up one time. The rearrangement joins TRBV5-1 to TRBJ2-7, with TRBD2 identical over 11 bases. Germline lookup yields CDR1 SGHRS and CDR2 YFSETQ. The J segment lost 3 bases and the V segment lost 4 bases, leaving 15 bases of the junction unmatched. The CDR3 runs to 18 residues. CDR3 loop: CASSPLAGDSPGGYEQYF. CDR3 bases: TGCGCCAGCAGCCCACTAGCGGGAGACTCTCCTGGGGGCTACGAGCAGTACTTC.